This T cell receptor beta chain was captured in a study of blood T cell repertoires in COVID-19. The CDR3 is made up of 14 amino acids. From germline, CDR1 is LGHDT and CDR2 YNNKEL (reference sequence). The ends were cut back, 0 bases at V and 2 bases at J, with 7 bases in the middle. The repertoire was sequenced with immunoSEQ multiplex PCR; TCRdb's copy has only in-frame clones and lacks some. The data contain just over 40,000 clones, around 85% of them seen just once; the ten biggest clones take up about 2.6%. This TCR was sampled from a woman aged 55 to 70 with acute or convalescent COVID-19. Sequencing was performed on peripheral blood. V gene TRBV3-1 (or the pseudogene TRBV3-2) combines with J gene TRBJ1-1; D is unresolved. The CDR3 loop reads CASSQDEINTEAFF. The CDR3, as DNA: TGTGCCAGCAGCCAAGATGAGATTAACACTGAAGCTTTCTTT.